The table lists the clone carrying this TCR beta chain with many counts. What it binds is not known. This sample is drawn from a study of T cell repertoires in cytomegalovirus infection. TCRdb analysed the reads with MiXCR anew, one entry per CDR3 protein. The sample lists some 150,000 distinct CDR3 sequences, 20% to 25% occurring once. Study-wide results and caveats: The response measured ex vivo was dominated by TCR beta clonotypes (HLA-C-restricted and CMV-specific).

Germline V gives CDR1 SNHLY, CDR2 FYNNEI. The CDR3 sequence is 17 residues long. Trimming shortened V by 2 bases and J by 2 bases, and 18 bases separated the two germline ends. This TCR was sampled from a human donor in good health (CMV status not recorded). Some clones in this sample may be carry-over from other donors' samples. Sequenced material: PBMCs. The chain joins TRBV2 to TRBJ1-2; D is possibly TRBD1 (5 bases). CDR3 amino acids: CASSEFRGPSLNYGYTF. The CDR3 DNA follows: TGTGCCAGCAGTGAATTCCGGGGCCCATCCCTCAACTATGGCTACACCTTC.